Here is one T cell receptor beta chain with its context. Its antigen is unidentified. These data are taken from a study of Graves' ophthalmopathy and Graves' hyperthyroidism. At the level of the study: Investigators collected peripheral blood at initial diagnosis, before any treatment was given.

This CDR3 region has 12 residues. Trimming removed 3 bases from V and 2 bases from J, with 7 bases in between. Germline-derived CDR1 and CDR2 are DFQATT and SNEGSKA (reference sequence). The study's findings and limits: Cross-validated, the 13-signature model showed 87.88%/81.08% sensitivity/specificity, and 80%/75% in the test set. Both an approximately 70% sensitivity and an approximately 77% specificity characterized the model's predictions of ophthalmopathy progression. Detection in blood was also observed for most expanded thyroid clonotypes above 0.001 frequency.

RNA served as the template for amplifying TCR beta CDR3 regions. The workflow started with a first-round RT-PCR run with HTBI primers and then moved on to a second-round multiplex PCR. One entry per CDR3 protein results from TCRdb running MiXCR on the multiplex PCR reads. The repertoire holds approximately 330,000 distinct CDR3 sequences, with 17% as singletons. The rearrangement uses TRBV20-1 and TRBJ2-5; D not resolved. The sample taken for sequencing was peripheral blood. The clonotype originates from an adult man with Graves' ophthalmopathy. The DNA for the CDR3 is TGCAGTGCTAGTAGGTCGCAAGAGACCCAGTACTTC. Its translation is CSASRSQETQYF.